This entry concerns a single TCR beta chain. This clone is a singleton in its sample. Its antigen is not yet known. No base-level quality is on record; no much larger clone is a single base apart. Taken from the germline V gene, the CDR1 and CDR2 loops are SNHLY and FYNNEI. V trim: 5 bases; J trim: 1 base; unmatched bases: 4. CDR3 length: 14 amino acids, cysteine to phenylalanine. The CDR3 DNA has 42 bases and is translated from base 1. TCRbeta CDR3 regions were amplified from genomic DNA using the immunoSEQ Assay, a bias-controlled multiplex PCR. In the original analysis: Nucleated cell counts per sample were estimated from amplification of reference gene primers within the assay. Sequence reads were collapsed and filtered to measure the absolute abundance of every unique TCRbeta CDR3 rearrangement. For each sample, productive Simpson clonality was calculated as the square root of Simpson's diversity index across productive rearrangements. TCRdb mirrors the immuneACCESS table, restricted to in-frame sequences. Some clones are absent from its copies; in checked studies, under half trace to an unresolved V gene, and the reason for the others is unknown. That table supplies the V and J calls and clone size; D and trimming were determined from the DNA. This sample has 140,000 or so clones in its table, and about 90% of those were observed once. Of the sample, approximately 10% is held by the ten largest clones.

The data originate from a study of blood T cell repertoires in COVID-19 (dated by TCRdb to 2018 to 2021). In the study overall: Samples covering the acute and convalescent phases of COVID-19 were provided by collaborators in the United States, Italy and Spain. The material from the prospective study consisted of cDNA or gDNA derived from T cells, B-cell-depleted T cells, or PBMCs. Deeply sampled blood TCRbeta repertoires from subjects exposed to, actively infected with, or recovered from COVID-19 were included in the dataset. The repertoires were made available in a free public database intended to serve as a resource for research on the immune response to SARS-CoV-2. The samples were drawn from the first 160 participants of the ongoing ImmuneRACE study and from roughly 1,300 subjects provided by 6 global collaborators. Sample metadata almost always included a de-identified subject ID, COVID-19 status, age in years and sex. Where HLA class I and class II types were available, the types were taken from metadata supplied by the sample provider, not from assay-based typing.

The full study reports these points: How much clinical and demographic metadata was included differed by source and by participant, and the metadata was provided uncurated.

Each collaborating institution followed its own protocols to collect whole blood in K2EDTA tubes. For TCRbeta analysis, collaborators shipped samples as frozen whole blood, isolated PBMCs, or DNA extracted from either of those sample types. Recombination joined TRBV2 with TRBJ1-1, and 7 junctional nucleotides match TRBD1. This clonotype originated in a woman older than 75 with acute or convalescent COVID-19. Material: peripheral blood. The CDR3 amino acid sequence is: CASSYQGENTEAFF. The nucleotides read TGTGCCAGCAGTTACCAGGGGGAGAACACTGAAGCTTTCTTT. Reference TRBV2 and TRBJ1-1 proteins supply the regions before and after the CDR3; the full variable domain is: EPEVTQTPSHQVTQMGQEVILRCVPISNHLYFYWYRQILGQKVEFLVSFYNNEISEKSEIFDDQFSVERPDGSNFTLKIRSTKLEDSAMYFCASSYQGENTEAFFGQGTRLTVV.